This T cell receptor (beta chain) was obtained from a study of cytomegalovirus exposure and HLA in healthy donors. Turning to the study itself: Around 79 million unique TCRs, all from HLA-typed donors, were included in an early release of the data.

Use of 60 Vbeta and 13 Jbeta primers characterized the PCR. The protocol was immunoSEQ multiplex PCR, while the TCRdb copy is restricted to in-frame clones and leaves out a portion. The sample has approximately 150,000 clones; over 60% are singletons. The V gene lost 4 bases and the J gene lost 8 bases, with 20 bases spanning the gap. The germline CDR1 and CDR2 sequences are MGHRA and YSYEKL. The length of the CDR3 is 15 residues. This TCR came from a middle-aged woman in good health and CMV-seronegative. The gene calls are TRBV4-1 and TRBJ1-2, with a tentative D call TRBD1 (6 bases). Specimen: PBMCs. The CDR3 spells CASSLPYGGVEGYTF. CDR3 coding DNA: TGCGCCAGCAGCCTCCCCTATGGGGGCGTAGAAGGCTACACCTTC.